A selection of T cell receptor beta chains follows, all from one sample in a study of blood T cell repertoires in COVID-19. Sequencing was performed with immunoSEQ multiplex PCR; in TCRdb, only in-frame clones are kept and a portion is missing. The sample includes some 190,000 clones, roughly three quarters of them seen just once. Material: PBMCs or T cells enriched from blood (not recorded which). These receptors were obtained from a man aged 55 to 70 who had been exposed to COVID-19. The CDR3 runs from the conserved cysteine through the conserved F or W. The order of the fields is D gene, clone size, V gene, J gene, CDR3 protein, CDR3 DNA. D genes are given only for firm matches. Clone size is given for some rows only: seen once, a few or many times, or a class if the clone is expanded.

>TRBD1|.|TRBV19|TRBJ1-5
CASSPTDRRYQPQHF
TGTGCCAGTAGTCCGACGGACAGGAGATATCAGCCCCAGCATTTT
>.|.|TRBV3-1/TRBV3-2|TRBJ2-7
CASSQNPGSYEQYF
TGTGCCAGCAGCCAAAACCCCGGCTCCTACGAGCAGTACTTC
>TRBD1|.|TRBV27|TRBJ1-5
CASRPTGGSNQPQHF
TGTGCCAGCAGACCCACAGGGGGCAGCAATCAGCCCCAGCATTTT
>TRBD2|.|TRBV19|TRBJ2-2
CASSIKGLAGGPSGELFF
TGTGCCAGTAGTATCAAGGGGTTAGCGGGAGGGCCCTCCGGGGAGCTGTTTTTT
>.|.|TRBV24-1|TRBJ2-2
CATIAASPSGELFF
TGTGCCACTATAGCCGCATCCCCCAGCGGGGAGCTGTTTTTT
>TRBD2|.|TRBV5-1|TRBJ2-5
CASSLVTSGQETQYF
TGCGCCAGCAGCTTGGTTACTAGCGGACAAGAGACCCAGTACTTC
>TRBD1|few|TRBV19|TRBJ1-1
CASSLRAGGTEAFF
TGTGCCAGTAGTCTCAGGGCAGGGGGGACTGAAGCTTTCTTT
>TRBD1|.|TRBV19|TRBJ1-1
CASRTGHTEAFF
TGTGCCAGTAGGACAGGGCACACTGAAGCTTTCTTT
>.|.|TRBV19|TRBJ1-1
CASSTGPMNTEAFF
TGTGCCAGTAGCACAGGGCCCATGAACACTGAAGCTTTCTTT
>.|.|TRBV5-1|TRBJ2-7
CASSLGVARGEQYF
TGCGCCAGCAGCTTAGGAGTGGCTAGGGGCGAGCAGTACTTC
>.|.|TRBV15|TRBJ2-6
CATSRDQGITGANVLTF
TGTGCCACCAGCAGAGATCAGGGTATCACTGGGGCCAACGTCCTGACTTTC
>.|.|TRBV14|TRBJ1-2
CASSPSGIGGYTF
TGTGCCAGCAGTCCCAGTGGTATTGGTGGCTACACCTTC
>.|.|TRBV6-5|TRBJ1-4
CASRGGLAAEKLFF
TGTGCCAGCAGGGGGGGGTTGGCGGCTGAAAAACTGTTTTTT
>.|.|TRBV5-1|TRBJ1-6
CASSLVTVDNSPLHF
TGCGCCAGCAGCTTGGTAACAGTCGATAATTCACCCCTCCACTTT
>TRBD1|.|TRBV19|TRBJ1-2
CASSPRTGSYTF
TGTGCCAGTAGTCCAAGGACAGGGAGCTACACCTTC
>.|few|TRBV7-9|TRBJ1-2
CASSPPTGVGNYGYTF
TGTGCCAGCAGCCCCCCAACCGGGGTGGGTAACTATGGCTACACCTTC
>TRBD2|.|TRBV19|TRBJ2-5
CASNGLAGAETQYF
TGTGCCAGTAATGGACTAGCGGGAGCAGAGACCCAGTACTTC
>.|many|TRBV19|TRBJ2-1
CASRTDRSSYNEQFF
TGTGCCAGTAGAACTGACAGGAGCTCCTACAATGAGCAGTTCTTC
>.|.|TRBV28|TRBJ1-3
CASSLSGSRSGNTIYF
TGTGCCAGCAGTTTAAGCGGCAGCCGCTCTGGAAACACCATATATTTT
>.|.|TRBV2|TRBJ1-2
CASSEGGVDNGYTF
TGTGCCAGCAGTGAGGGGGGGGTAGACAATGGCTACACCTTC
>.|.|TRBV7-3|TRBJ1-6
CASSLRSRGNSPLHF
TGTGCCAGCAGCTTAAGATCCCGGGGGAATTCACCCCTCCACTTT
>.|.|TRBV29-1|TRBJ2-4
CSVEDRGGRAKNIQYF
TGCAGCGTTGAAGATCGTGGGGGGAGAGCCAAAAACATTCAGTACTTC
>TRBD2|.|TRBV5-4|TRBJ2-7
CASSLGAGAYEQYF
TGTGCCAGCAGCTTGGGTGCGGGAGCCTACGAGCAGTACTTC
>.|once|TRBV28|TRBJ1-3
CASSTLYADTIYF
TGTGCCAGCAGTACTTTATATGCGGACACCATATATTTT
>.|.|TRBV23-1|TRBJ2-7
CASSRRGPYEQYF
TGCGCCAGCAGTCGGAGGGGACCCTACGAGCAGTACTTC
>TRBD2|.|TRBV5-4|TRBJ2-3
CASSFGGSGADTQYF
TGTGCCAGCAGCTTTGGCGGGAGCGGTGCAGATACGCAGTATTTT
>TRBD2|.|TRBV5-4|TRBJ2-7
CASRKGGSSYEQYF
TGTGCCAGCAGGAAGGGCGGGAGCTCCTACGAGCAGTACTTC
>TRBD2|.|TRBV9|TRBJ2-1
CASSVAGGGRVSYNEQFF
TGTGCCAGCAGCGTAGCTGGGGGCGGGAGGGTCTCCTACAATGAGCAGTTCTTC
>TRBD1|.|TRBV5-6|TRBJ2-2
CASSGTTGFTGELFF
TGTGCCAGCAGCGGGACGACAGGGTTCACCGGGGAGCTGTTTTTT
>.|.|TRBV5-1|TRBJ2-3
CASSLAGAGVGDTQYF
TGCGCCAGCAGCTTGGCTGGAGCAGGGGTAGGCGATACGCAGTATTTT
>.|.|TRBV6-5|TRBJ2-5
CASSYTGDYQETQYF
TGTGCCAGCAGTTATACAGGGGACTACCAAGAGACCCAGTACTTC
>TRBD2|medium-sized|TRBV9|TRBJ2-7
CASSVGRLAGGTYEQYF
TGTGCCAGCAGCGTAGGGCGACTAGCGGGAGGGACCTACGAGCAGTACTTC
>TRBD2|once|TRBV7-2|TRBJ2-1
CASSQIAGGRDEQFF
TGTGCCAGCAGCCAGATAGCGGGAGGGCGCGATGAGCAGTTCTTC
>TRBD1|.|TRBV19|TRBJ1-2
CASSMAPGGHYGYTF
TGTGCCAGTAGTATGGCGCCAGGGGGCCACTATGGCTACACCTTC
>TRBD2|.|TRBV18|TRBJ2-5
CASSPLEGRGSPAQYF
TGTGCCAGCTCACCGTTGGAAGGGCGGGGGAGTCCGGCCCAGTACTTC
>.|.|TRBV11-3|TRBJ2-3
CASSLGGGNTDTQYF
TGTGCCAGCAGCTTGGGCGGGGGCAACACAGATACGCAGTATTTT
>.|.|TRBV6-5|TRBJ1-2
CASSVSRGRGYGYTF
TGTGCCAGCAGCGTTTCCAGGGGTAGGGGCTATGGCTACACCTTC
>TRBD1|.|TRBV2|TRBJ1-2
CASSRDRGREGYGYTF
TGTGCCAGCAGCCGGGACAGGGGCCGGGAGGGCTATGGCTACACCTTC
>TRBD1|.|TRBV19|TRBJ1-2
CASTKDDRGGGYTF
TGTGCCAGTACCAAGGACGACAGGGGAGGTGGCTACACCTTC
>TRBD1|once|TRBV11-2|TRBJ2-1
CASSSKPGGAYNEQFF
TGTGCCAGCAGCTCCAAACCAGGGGGAGCCTACAATGAGCAGTTCTTC
>TRBD1|many|TRBV11-3|TRBJ2-3
CASSWTGTDFADTQYF
TGTGCCAGCAGCTGGACCGGGACAGATTTTGCAGATACGCAGTATTTT
>.|.|TRBV29-1|TRBJ2-2
CSATQAGDTGELFF
TGCAGCGCTACACAGGCTGGGGACACCGGGGAGCTGTTTTTT
>TRBD1|.|TRBV10-2|TRBJ1-1
CASSFPGQGTEAFF
TGCGCCAGCAGTTTTCCGGGACAGGGCACTGAAGCTTTCTTT
>TRBD2|.|TRBV9|TRBJ2-2
CASSGTSGPGGELFF
TGTGCCAGCAGCGGGACTAGCGGGCCCGGCGGGGAGCTGTTTTTT
>.|few|TRBV5-1|TRBJ1-1
CASRRWTDDTEAFF
TGCGCCAGCCGACGGTGGACAGATGACACTGAAGCTTTCTTT
>.|.|TRBV7-3|TRBJ2-3
CASSLRAGPTGDTQYF
TGTGCCAGCAGCTTACGCGCGGGACCAACGGGGGATACGCAGTATTTT
>.|.|TRBV19|TRBJ1-1
CASMRVPGNTEAFF
TGTGCCAGTATGAGAGTTCCGGGGAACACTGAAGCTTTCTTT
>TRBD1|few|TRBV28|TRBJ1-2
CASSLGQASYGYTF
TGTGCCAGCAGTTTGGGACAGGCGTCCTATGGCTACACCTTC
>TRBD2|.|TRBV6-5|TRBJ2-1
CASSRSGTTYNEQFF
TGTGCCAGCAGTAGGAGCGGGACGACCTACAATGAGCAGTTCTTC
>TRBD2|.|TRBV7-6|TRBJ2-7
CASSPTQISGRVYEQYF
TGTGCCAGCAGCCCAACCCAAATAAGCGGGAGGGTTTACGAGCAGTACTTC